The 16 T cell receptor beta chains given below trace back to one sample, sequenced in a study of identical twins. Each CDR3 protein is one row after TCRdb ran MiXCR on the 5' RACE reads. The repertoire holds 200,000 to 250,000 distinct CDR3 sequences, with about 7.5% as singletons. These sequences were also reported in another study, on yellow fever vaccine responses in identical twins.

The source material was memory (CD45RO+) T cells sorted from blood. The source of these receptors is a woman under 30 in good health.

V and J are TRBV7-2 and TRBJ2-1, with TRBD1 matching 8 bases. Trimming removed 7 bases from V and 6 bases from J; junction bases left unmatched: 8. The V gene's germline CDR1 is SGHTA and CDR2 FQGNSA. This CDR3 region has 14 residues. CDR3 in DNA: TGTGCCAGCATCGATGGACAGGGCGTCAATGAGCAGTTCTTC. This codes for CASIDGQGVNEQFF. Supplemented by reference TRBV7-2 and TRBJ2-1, the full variable domain reads GAGVSQSPSNKVTEKGKDVELRCDPISGHTALYWYRQSLGQGLEFLIYFQGNSAPDKSGLPSDRFSAERTGGSVSTLTIQRTQQEDSAVYLCASIDGQGVNEQFFGPGTRLTVL.

This clonotype was detected a few times. The chain is built from TRBV12-3 or TRBV12-4 and TRBJ2-5; TRBD1 aligns across 9 bases. After removal of 7 bases from V and 2 bases from J, the junction contained 8 bases not matched to a gene. The CDR3 is 15 amino acids. The CDR3 protein is CASTRGQGQQETQYF. As DNA, the CDR3 is TGTGCCAGCACCCGGGGACAGGGTCAGCAAGAGACCCAGTACTTC.

This clonotype appeared a few times. The CDR3 here is CASSERTSGRSEQYF. In DNA form, the CDR3 reads TGTGCCAGCAGTGAAAGGACTAGCGGGAGGAGCGAGCAGTACTTC. This sequence joins TRBV2 and TRBJ2-7; 14 nucleotides line up with TRBD2. The germline V gene has CDR1 SNHLY and CDR2 FYNNEI. V dropped 2 bases and J dropped 6; count of bases not matched to a gene: 3. The CDR3 has 15 residues.

This chain links TRBV5-6 with TRBJ2-7, with D perhaps TRBD1 or TRBD2 (5 bases each). Trimming stripped 4 bases from V and 8 bases from J, with 22 bases between. The CDR3 totals 15 residues. Per germline, CDR1 SGHDT and CDR2 YYEEEE. CDR3 in amino acids: CASSPLGARLEQQYF. The CDR3 bases are TGTGCCAGCAGCCCTCTCGGGGCGCGGTTGGAACAGCAGTACTTC.

This clonotype was recorded many times. This chain links TRBV15 with TRBJ2-3; D is perhaps TRBD2 (5 bases). Trimming took 0 bases from V and 1 from J, leaving 11 bases between them. In germline, CDR1 is LNHNV, CDR2 YYDKDF (reference sequence). The CDR3 extends over 16 amino acids. For the CDR3, the DNA is TGTGCCACCAGCAGAGAGCGGGCTTCGGGCACAGATACGCAGTATTTT. This gives the protein CATSRERASGTDTQYF.

The table lists this clonotype with a few counts. CDR3: CASSPAGGTVIYF. CDR3 nucleotide sequence: TGCGCCAGCAGCCCGGCGGGGGGCACGGTCATATATTTT. The V call is TRBV5-1, the J call TRBJ1-3; a possible D gene is TRBD1 (6 bases). From germline, CDR1 is SGHRS and CDR2 YFSETQ. V was shortened by 4 bases and J by 12 bases, with 17 bases between the two germline ends. The CDR3 totals 13 residues.

This clonotype was detected a few times. V and J are TRBV20-1 and TRBJ2-7, with TRBD1 as a possible D gene (6 bases). The V end lost 6 bases, the J end lost 5 bases, and 20 bases lay between the germline ends. CDR1 DFQATT and CDR2 SNEGSKA come from the germline V gene (reference sequence). This CDR3 is built from 14 residues. CDR3 DNA sequence: TGCAGTGCAAAACCGACCGGGACACCCCACGAGCAGTACTTC. This gives the protein CSAKPTGTPHEQYF.

This clonotype has only a few counts. V gene TRBV7-9 combines with J gene TRBJ1-2; 10 bases are shared with TRBD1. The germline gives CDR1 SEHNR, CDR2 FQNEAQ (reference sequence). The CDR3 covers 13 residues. With V trimmed by 7 bases and J by 4 bases, 3 bases remained unmatched. The CDR3 DNA reads TGTGCCAGCACCAGGACAGGGGGCTATGGCTACACCTTC. It encodes CASTRTGGYGYTF.

In its sample, this clonotype was seen a few times. V usage is TRBV3-1 and J usage is TRBJ1-3; D ambiguous. Deletions cut 5 bases from V and 0 bases from J, with 5 bases between. Germline V gives CDR1 LGHDT, CDR2 YNNKEL (reference sequence). The CDR3 runs to 13 residues. In DNA form, the CDR3 reads TGTGCCAGCAGCTATGGCTCTGGAAACACCATATATTTT. Amino acid sequence: CASSYGSGNTIYF.

V is TRBV28 and J is TRBJ2-7; possibly TRBD2 for D (6 bases). In germline, CDR1 is MDHEN, CDR2 SYDVKM. The CDR3 spans 14 residues. V gave up 3 bases and J gave up 2 bases, with 11 bases separating them. The CDR3 protein is CASSFWREAYEQYF. DNA of the CDR3: TGTGCCAGCAGTTTTTGGCGGGAAGCCTACGAGCAGTACTTC.

This clonotype has only a few counts. The gene calls are TRBV6-1 and TRBJ2-3; 7 bases fit TRBD1. J was trimmed by 3 bases and V by 6 bases; bases with no gene match: 9. Germline V gene data show CDR1 as MNHNS and CDR2 as SASEGT. This CDR3 region has 15 residues. CDR3 protein: CASSQTGTETDTQYF. DNA of the CDR3: TGTGCCAGCAGCCAGACCGGGACAGAGACAGATACGCAGTATTTT.

V usage is TRBV10-1 and J usage is TRBJ2-2; maybe TRBD1 (6 bases). V gave up 5 bases and J gave up 3 bases, with 7 bases separating them. Per the germline V gene, CDR1 is WNHNN and CDR2 is SYGVQD (reference sequence). The CDR3 runs to 13 residues. This chain's CDR3 is CASSTGYTGELFF. CDR3 bases: TGCGCCAGCAGTACAGGGTACACCGGGGAGCTGTTTTTT.

This clonotype came up a few times. The V call is TRBV4-3, the J call TRBJ1-6, with unresolved D. The V gene lost 3 bases and the J gene lost 8 bases, with 8 bases spanning the gap. The CDR3 has 13 residues. The V gene's germline CDR1 is LGHNA and CDR2 YSLEER. In DNA, the CDR3 is TGCGCCAGCAGCCAGGCCGTAGATTCACCCCTCCACTTT. This gives the protein CASSQAVDSPLHF.

The chain carries TRBV5-8 and TRBJ1-1, with a tentative D call TRBD1 (6 bases). Germline V gene data show CDR1 as SGHTS and CDR2 as YDEGEE. This CDR3 contains 15 residues. V dropped 5 bases and J dropped 0 bases, with 14 bases sitting between them. The CDR3 sequence: CASRRGGSMNTEAFF. The CDR3 DNA reads TGTGCCAGCAGGAGAGGGGGGAGCATGAACACTGAAGCTTTCTTT. Using reference TRBV5-8 and TRBJ1-1 for the parts outside the CDR3, the full variable domain is EAGVTQSPTHLIKTRGQQATLRCSPISGHTSVYWYQQALGLGLQFLLWYDEGEERNRGNFPPRFSGRQFPNYSSELNVNALELEDSALYLCASRRGGSMNTEAFFGQGTRLTVV.

This clonotype has only a few counts. The chain has TRBV4-1 and TRBJ2-3, with D perhaps matching TRBD2 (6 bases). In germline, CDR1 is MGHRA, CDR2 YSYEKL. V gave up 0 bases and J gave up 3 bases, with 16 bases separating them. This CDR3 is built from 17 residues. The CDR3 sequence: CASSQDVRAGRTDTQYF. CDR3 nucleotide sequence: TGCGCCAGCAGCCAAGATGTGAGGGCAGGGAGGACAGATACGCAGTATTTT.

This clonotype was seen a few times. This rearrangement joins TRBV11-2 to TRBJ2-7; no firm D call. The CDR3 runs 12 residues. CDR1 and CDR2 from the germline V gene are SGHAT and FQNNGV. V was trimmed by 5 bases and J by 9 bases, leaving 14 bases between them. The CDR3 region is CASSPRPLGQYF. CDR3 DNA sequence: TGTGCCAGCAGCCCCCGGCCTCTCGGGCAGTACTTC.